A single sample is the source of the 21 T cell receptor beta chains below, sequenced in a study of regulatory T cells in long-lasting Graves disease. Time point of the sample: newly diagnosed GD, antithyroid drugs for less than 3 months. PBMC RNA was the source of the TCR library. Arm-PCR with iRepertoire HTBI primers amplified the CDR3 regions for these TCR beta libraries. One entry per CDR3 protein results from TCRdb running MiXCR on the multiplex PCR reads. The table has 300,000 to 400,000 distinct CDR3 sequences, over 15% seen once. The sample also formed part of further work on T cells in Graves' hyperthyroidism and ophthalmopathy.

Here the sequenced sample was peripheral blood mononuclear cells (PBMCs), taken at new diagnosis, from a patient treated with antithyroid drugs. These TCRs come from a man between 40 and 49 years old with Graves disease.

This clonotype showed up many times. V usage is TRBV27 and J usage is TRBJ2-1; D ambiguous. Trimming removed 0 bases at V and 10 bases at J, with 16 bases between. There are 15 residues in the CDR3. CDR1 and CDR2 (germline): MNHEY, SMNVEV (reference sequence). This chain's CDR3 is CASSLSLGLRIEQFF. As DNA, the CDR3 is TGTGCCAGCAGTTTATCCCTGGGTTTACGAATCGAGCAGTTCTTC.

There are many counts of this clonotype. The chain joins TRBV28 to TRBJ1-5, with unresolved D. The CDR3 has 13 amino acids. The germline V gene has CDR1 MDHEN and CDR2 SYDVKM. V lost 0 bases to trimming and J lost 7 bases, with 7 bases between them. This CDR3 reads CASSLWAYQPQHF. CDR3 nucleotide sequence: TGTGCCAGCAGTTTATGGGCCTACCAGCCCCAGCATTTT.

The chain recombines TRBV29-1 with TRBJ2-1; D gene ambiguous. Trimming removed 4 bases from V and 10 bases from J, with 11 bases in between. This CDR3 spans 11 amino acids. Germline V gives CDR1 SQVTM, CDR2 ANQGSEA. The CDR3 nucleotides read TGCAGCGTTGTGCTGGCGGAGGAGCAGTTCTTC. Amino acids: CSVVLAEEQFF.

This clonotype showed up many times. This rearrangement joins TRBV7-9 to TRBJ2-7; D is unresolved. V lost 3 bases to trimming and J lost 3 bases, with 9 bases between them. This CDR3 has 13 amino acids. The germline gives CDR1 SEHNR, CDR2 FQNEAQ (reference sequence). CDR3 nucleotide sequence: TGTGCCAGCAGCTTTATGCCCCACTACGAGCAGTACTTC. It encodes CASSFMPHYEQYF. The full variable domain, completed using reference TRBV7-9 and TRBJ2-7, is DTGVSQNPRHKITKRGQNVTFRCDPISEHNRLYWYRQTLGQGPEFLTYFQNEAQLEKSRLLSDRFSAERPKGSFSTLEIQRTEQGDSAMYLCASSFMPHYEQYFGPGTRLTVT.

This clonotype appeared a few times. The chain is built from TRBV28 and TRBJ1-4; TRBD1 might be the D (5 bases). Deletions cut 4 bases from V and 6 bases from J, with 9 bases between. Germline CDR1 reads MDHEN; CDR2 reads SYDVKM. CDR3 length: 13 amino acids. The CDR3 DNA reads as TGTGCCAGCAGTTACCGGGACGATGAAAAACTGTTTTTT. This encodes CASSYRDDEKLFF.

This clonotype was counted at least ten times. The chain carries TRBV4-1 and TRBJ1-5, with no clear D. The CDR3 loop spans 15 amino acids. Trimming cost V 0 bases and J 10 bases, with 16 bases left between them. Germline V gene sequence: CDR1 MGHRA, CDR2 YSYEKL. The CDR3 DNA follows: TGCGCCAGCAGCCAAGACCCAGAAAGGCGTCCACCCCAGCATTTT. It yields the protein CASSQDPERRPPQHF.

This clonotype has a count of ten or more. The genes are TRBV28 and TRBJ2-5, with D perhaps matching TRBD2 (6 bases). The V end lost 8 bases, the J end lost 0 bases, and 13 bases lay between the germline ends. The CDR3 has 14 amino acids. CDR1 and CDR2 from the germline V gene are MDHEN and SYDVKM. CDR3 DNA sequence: TGTGCCAGCTTAGGCCGGGGGTACCAAGAGACCCAGTACTTC. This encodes CASLGRGYQETQYF.

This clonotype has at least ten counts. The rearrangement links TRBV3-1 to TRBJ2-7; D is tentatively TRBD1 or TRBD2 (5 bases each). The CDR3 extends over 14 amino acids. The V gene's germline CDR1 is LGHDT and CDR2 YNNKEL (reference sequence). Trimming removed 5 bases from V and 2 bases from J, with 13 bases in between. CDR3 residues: CASSTRDGTYEQYF. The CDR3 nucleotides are TGTGCCAGCAGCACCCGGGACGGTACCTACGAGCAGTACTTC.

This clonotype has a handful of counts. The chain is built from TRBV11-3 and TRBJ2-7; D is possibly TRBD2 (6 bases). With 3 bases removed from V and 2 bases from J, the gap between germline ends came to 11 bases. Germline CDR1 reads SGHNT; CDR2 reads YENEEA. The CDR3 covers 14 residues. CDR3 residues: CASSFDSGTYEQYF. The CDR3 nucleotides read TGTGCCAGCAGCTTCGATAGCGGAACCTACGAGCAGTACTTC.

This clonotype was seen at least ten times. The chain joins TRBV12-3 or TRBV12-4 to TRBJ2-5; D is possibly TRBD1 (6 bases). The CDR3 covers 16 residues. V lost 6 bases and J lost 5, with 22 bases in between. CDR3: CASSPPPSRGRETQYF. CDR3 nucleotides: TGTGCCAGCAGCCCCCCGCCATCCAGGGGTCGGGAGACCCAGTACTTC.

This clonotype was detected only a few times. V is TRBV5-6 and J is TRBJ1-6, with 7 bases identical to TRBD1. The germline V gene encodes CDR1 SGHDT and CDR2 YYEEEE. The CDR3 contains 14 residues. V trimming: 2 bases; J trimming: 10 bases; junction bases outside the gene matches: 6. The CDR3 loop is CASSLAQGDSPLHF. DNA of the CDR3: TGTGCCAGCAGCTTAGCGCAGGGGGACTCACCCCTCCACTTT.

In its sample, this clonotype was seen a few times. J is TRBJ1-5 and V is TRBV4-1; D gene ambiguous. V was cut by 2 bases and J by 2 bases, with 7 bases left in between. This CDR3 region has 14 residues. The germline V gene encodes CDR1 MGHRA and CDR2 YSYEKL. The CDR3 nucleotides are TGCGCCAGCAGCCAAAGGACTCGCAATCAGCCCCAGCATTTT. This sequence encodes CASSQRTRNQPQHF.

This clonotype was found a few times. The chain's CDR3 is CAWSVPEGRYVTQYF. CDR3 nucleotide sequence: TGTGCCTGGAGTGTTCCGGAGGGACGGTACGTGACCCAGTACTTC. The genes are TRBV30 and TRBJ2-5, with D tentatively TRBD2 (6 bases). Deletions cut 0 bases from V and 7 bases from J, with 18 bases between. This CDR3 comprises 15 residues. CDR1 is GTSNPN and CDR2 is SVGIG in the germline V gene (reference sequence).

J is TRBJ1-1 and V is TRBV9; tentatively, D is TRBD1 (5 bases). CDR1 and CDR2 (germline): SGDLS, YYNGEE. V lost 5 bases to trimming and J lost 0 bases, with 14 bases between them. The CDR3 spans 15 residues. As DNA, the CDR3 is TGTGCCAGCAGGAAGGACAAGGGGATGAACACTGAAGCTTTCTTT. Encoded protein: CASRKDKGMNTEAFF. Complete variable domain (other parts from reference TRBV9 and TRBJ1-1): DSGVTQTPKHLITATGQRVTLRCSPRSGDLSVYWYQQSLDQGLQFLIQYYNGEERAKGNILERFSAQQFPDLHSELNLSSLELGDSALYFCASRKDKGMNTEAFFGQGTRLTVV.

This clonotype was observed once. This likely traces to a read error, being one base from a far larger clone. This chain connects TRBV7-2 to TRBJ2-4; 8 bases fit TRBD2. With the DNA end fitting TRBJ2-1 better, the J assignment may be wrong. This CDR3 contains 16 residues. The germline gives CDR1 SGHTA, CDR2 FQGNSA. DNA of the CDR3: TGTGCCAGCAGCCCAAACTCCCGAGGGCGGGGGGAGACCCAGTTCTTC. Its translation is CASSPNSRGRGETQFF.

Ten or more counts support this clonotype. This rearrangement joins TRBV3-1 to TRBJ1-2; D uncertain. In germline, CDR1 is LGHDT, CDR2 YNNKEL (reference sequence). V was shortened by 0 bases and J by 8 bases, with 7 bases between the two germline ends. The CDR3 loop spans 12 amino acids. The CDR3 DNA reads TGTGCCAGCAGCCAAGAGGCAAGGGGCTACACCTTC. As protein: CASSQEARGYTF.

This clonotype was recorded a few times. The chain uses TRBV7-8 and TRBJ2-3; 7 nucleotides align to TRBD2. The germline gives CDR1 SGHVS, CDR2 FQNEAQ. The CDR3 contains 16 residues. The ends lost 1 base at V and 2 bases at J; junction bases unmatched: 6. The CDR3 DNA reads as TGTGCCAGCAGCTTAGGATGGGGGGGAGACACAGATACGCAGTATTTT. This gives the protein CASSLGWGGDTDTQYF.

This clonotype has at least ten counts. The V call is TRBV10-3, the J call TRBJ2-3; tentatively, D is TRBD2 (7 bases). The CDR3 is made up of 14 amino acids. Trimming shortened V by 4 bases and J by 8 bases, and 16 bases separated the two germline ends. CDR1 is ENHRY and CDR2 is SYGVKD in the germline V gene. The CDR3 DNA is TGTGCCATCAGTGGGGCGGGGGCCCCTGGTACGCAGTATTTT. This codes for CAISGAGAPGTQYF.

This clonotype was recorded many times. As DNA, the CDR3 is TGTGCCAGCACAATAGCGGGGGGAGAGACCCAGTACTTC. It encodes CASTIAGGETQYF. V is TRBV2 and J is TRBJ2-5, with 10 bases aligning to TRBD2. CDR3 size: 13 residues. V lost 7 bases, J lost 4 bases, and 3 bases stayed unmatched. Germline V lookup: CDR1 SNHLY, CDR2 FYNNEI.

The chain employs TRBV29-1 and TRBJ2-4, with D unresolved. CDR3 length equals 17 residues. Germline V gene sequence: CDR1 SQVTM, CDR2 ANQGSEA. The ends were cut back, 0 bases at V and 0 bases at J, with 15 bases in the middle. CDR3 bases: TGCAGCGTTGAAGAGACTCGGGCAGATCTAGCCAAAAACATTCAGTACTTC. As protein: CSVEETRADLAKNIQYF.

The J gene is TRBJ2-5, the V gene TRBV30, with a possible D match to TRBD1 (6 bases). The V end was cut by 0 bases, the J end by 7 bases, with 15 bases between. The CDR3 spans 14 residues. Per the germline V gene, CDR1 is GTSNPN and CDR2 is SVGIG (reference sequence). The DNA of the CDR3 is TGTGCCTGGAGTGTAGGGGGAGCCAGAGGGACCCAGTACTTC. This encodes CAWSVGGARGTQYF. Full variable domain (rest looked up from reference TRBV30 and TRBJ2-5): SQTIHQWPATLVQPVGSPLSLECTVEGTSNPNLYWYRQAAGRGLQLLFYSVGIGQISSEVPQNLSASRPQDRQFILSSKKLLLSDSGFYLCAWSVGGARGTQYFGPGTRLLVL.